These T cell receptor beta chains were read from a single sample in a study of blood T cell repertoires in COVID-19. Clones were sequenced by immunoSEQ multiplex PCR, and TCRdb holds only the in-frame ones, with some missing. The data show about 120,000 clones, with about four fifths seen just once and 12% held by the top ten. The specimen was peripheral blood. These receptors originate from a human donor in a cohort sampled during active COVID-19. Both conserved end residues are part of each CDR3.

j_call: TRBJ2-3; v_call: TRBV27; cdr3_aa: CASSPRTSGRENTQYF
j_call: TRBJ2-3; v_call: TRBV6-5; cdr3_aa: CASRDNTDTQYF
j_call: TRBJ1-2; v_call: TRBV27; cdr3_aa: CASSPGDRSLYGYTF
j_call: TRBJ1-2; v_call: TRBV5-1; cdr3_aa: CASSSRTGYYGYTF
j_call: TRBJ2-1; v_call: TRBV20-1; cdr3_aa: CSASPGNEQFF
j_call: TRBJ1-2; v_call: TRBV7-9; cdr3_aa: CASSLGGTGADYGYTF
j_call: TRBJ2-7; v_call: TRBV2; cdr3_aa: CASSEALGGHTYEQYF
j_call: TRBJ2-1; v_call: TRBV9; cdr3_aa: CASSLESGGFYNEQFF
j_call: TRBJ1-2; v_call: TRBV18; cdr3_aa: CASSPPARNGYTF
j_call: TRBJ1-1; v_call: TRBV20-1; cdr3_aa: CSASNPETFF
j_call: TRBJ2-2; v_call: TRBV6-6; cdr3_aa: CASREDRNTGELFF
j_call: TRBJ2-3; v_call: TRBV11-2; cdr3_aa: CASRGGASGGPGTDTQYF
j_call: TRBJ2-2; v_call: TRBV24-1; cdr3_aa: CATRTYTGELFF
j_call: TRBJ2-3; v_call: TRBV3-1/TRBV3-2; cdr3_aa: CASSQDIDSLQYF
j_call: TRBJ1-1; v_call: TRBV7-2; cdr3_aa: CASSPDRGSYTEAFF
j_call: TRBJ1-2; v_call: TRBV7-2; cdr3_aa: CASSLASAGDRGAGYGYTF
j_call: TRBJ2-5; v_call: TRBV18; cdr3_aa: CASSLRAPPQETQYF
j_call: TRBJ2-7; v_call: TRBV10-3; cdr3_aa: CAISGTANEQYF
j_call: TRBJ1-2; v_call: TRBV4-3; cdr3_aa: CASSQRGGYGGYTF
j_call: TRBJ1-4; v_call: TRBV6-1; cdr3_aa: CASSEANRGVMGKLFF
j_call: TRBJ1-2; v_call: TRBV2; cdr3_aa: CASSALRSAGYTF
j_call: TRBJ1-1; v_call: TRBV5-1; cdr3_aa: CASSTGTNLGRPKNTEAFF
j_call: TRBJ2-5; v_call: TRBV19; cdr3_aa: CASSIDGGGETQYF
j_call: TRBJ1-1; v_call: TRBV4-1; cdr3_aa: CASSKASGQGNTEAFF
j_call: TRBJ2-7; v_call: TRBV18; cdr3_aa: CASSPPSQPYEQYF
j_call: TRBJ2-3; v_call: TRBV5-1; cdr3_aa: CASSQTSGGSGDTQYF
j_call: TRBJ2-3; v_call: TRBV5-1; cdr3_aa: CASSFSGGGADTQYF
j_call: TRBJ2-7; v_call: TRBV6-5; cdr3_aa: CASRDGTSGAYEQYF
j_call: TRBJ2-3; v_call: TRBV28; cdr3_aa: CASSLFVAGGQADTQYF
j_call: TRBJ1-5; v_call: TRBV28; cdr3_aa: CASSPRQGKIYSNQPQHF
j_call: TRBJ1-1; v_call: TRBV14; cdr3_aa: CASSLTQGFTEAFF
j_call: TRBJ2-7; v_call: TRBV19; cdr3_aa: CASSDTGTGDNEQYF
j_call: TRBJ1-2; v_call: TRBV11-2; cdr3_aa: CASSLQLRAGGYTF
j_call: TRBJ2-3; v_call: TRBV5-6; cdr3_aa: CASSGRLAGGRDTQYF
j_call: TRBJ1-5; v_call: TRBV29-1; cdr3_aa: CSVGTGANQPQHF
j_call: TRBJ2-3; v_call: TRBV6-1; cdr3_aa: CASSEGLAGARTDTQYF
j_call: TRBJ2-7; v_call: TRBV3-1/TRBV3-2; cdr3_aa: CASSRGQGGREQYF
j_call: TRBJ2-1; v_call: TRBV19; cdr3_aa: CASSINGEQGFF
j_call: TRBJ1-6; v_call: TRBV9; cdr3_aa: CASSGRTGGSPLHF
j_call: TRBJ2-5; v_call: TRBV29-1; cdr3_aa: CSVGRTQEWETQYF
j_call: TRBJ1-5; v_call: TRBV5-6; cdr3_aa: CASSFGLSNQPQHF
j_call: TRBJ2-1; v_call: TRBV5-1; cdr3_aa: CASSLGLAGGNSYNEQFF
j_call: TRBJ1-4; v_call: TRBV7-9; cdr3_aa: CASSFRTGGGEKLFF
j_call: TRBJ1-5; v_call: TRBV7-8; cdr3_aa: CASSLLNQPQHF
j_call: TRBJ1-4; v_call: TRBV10-3; cdr3_aa: CAISDPRAANEKLFF
j_call: TRBJ2-7; v_call: TRBV2; cdr3_aa: CASIRGTTVSYEQYF
j_call: TRBJ2-7; v_call: TRBV3-1/TRBV3-2; cdr3_aa: CASSQGAAGLSYEQYF
j_call: TRBJ2-4; v_call: TRBV9; cdr3_aa: CASSVAGTGALVIKNIQYF
j_call: TRBJ2-4; v_call: TRBV5-1; cdr3_aa: CASSHAPGQLAKNIQYF